These T cell receptor beta chains were read from a single sample in a study of shared clonotypes between healthy human individuals. Data came from immunoSEQ multiplex PCR; TCRdb stores just in-frame clones and leaves some out. The table has roughly 680,000 clones, roughly two thirds seen once. Material: memory CD4+ T cells sorted from blood. These receptors all come from a woman aged 30 to 39 in good health. Each CDR3 is given with its conserved first and last residue. The D gene is left open where the match is weak. A clone size is listed for some rows: how often the clone was seen (once, few, many), or a class if it is expanded.

clone size: few; D gene: -; J gene: TRBJ2-7; V gene: TRBV28; CDR3 protein: CATGAYEQYF; CDR3 DNA: TGTGCCACTGGGGCTTACGAGCAGTACTTC
clone size: -; D gene: TRBD1; J gene: TRBJ2-5; V gene: TRBV7-6; CDR3 protein: CASSPRPLTGGEETQYF; CDR3 DNA: TGTGCCAGCAGCCCCCGGCCCCTAACAGGGGGCGAAGAGACCCAGTACTTC
clone size: -; D gene: -; J gene: TRBJ2-3; V gene: TRBV5-4; CDR3 protein: CASSLEFGVGGTDTQYF; CDR3 DNA: TGTGCCAGCAGCTTGGAATTTGGTGTAGGGGGCACAGATACGCAGTATTTT
clone size: many; D gene: -; J gene: TRBJ2-2; V gene: TRBV10-2; CDR3 protein: CASTPIGNTGELFF; CDR3 DNA: TGCGCCAGTACCCCGATTGGTAACACCGGGGAGCTGTTTTTT
clone size: -; D gene: TRBD2; J gene: TRBJ2-1; V gene: TRBV28; CDR3 protein: CASSFSGRLFSEQFF; CDR3 DNA: TGTGCCAGCAGTTTTAGCGGGAGGCTGTTCAGTGAGCAGTTCTTC
clone size: -; D gene: -; J gene: TRBJ2-1; V gene: TRBV28; CDR3 protein: CASSLPKLAPGQNEQFF; CDR3 DNA: TGTGCCAGCAGTTTACCGAAACTAGCGCCGGGACAAAATGAGCAGTTCTTC
clone size: -; D gene: -; J gene: TRBJ1-5; V gene: TRBV28; CDR3 protein: CASSPTGNQPQHF; CDR3 DNA: TGTGCCAGCAGTCCAACGGGCAATCAGCCCCAGCATTTT
clone size: -; D gene: -; J gene: TRBJ2-5; V gene: TRBV5-1; CDR3 protein: CASSPLASQETQYF; CDR3 DNA: TGCGCCAGCAGCCCGCTAGCGTCCCAAGAGACCCAGTACTTC
clone size: -; D gene: -; J gene: TRBJ1-2; V gene: TRBV15; CDR3 protein: CATSRGTGTF; CDR3 DNA: TGTGCCACCAGCAGAGGTACCGGGACCTTC
clone size: -; D gene: -; J gene: TRBJ2-1; V gene: TRBV7-2; CDR3 protein: CASSLGVNSARAQFF; CDR3 DNA: TGTGCCAGCAGCTTAGGGGTTAATAGCGCCCGGGCGCAGTTCTTC
clone size: -; D gene: -; J gene: TRBJ2-7; V gene: TRBV6-1; CDR3 protein: CASSAEPDSSYEQYF; CDR3 DNA: TGTGCCAGCAGTGCCGAACCAGACAGCTCCTACGAGCAGTACTTC
clone size: -; D gene: -; J gene: TRBJ2-3; V gene: TRBV28; CDR3 protein: CASSFPGPLDDTQYF; CDR3 DNA: TGTGCCAGCAGTTTTCCGGGACCCCTTGATGATACGCAGTATTTT
clone size: -; D gene: TRBD1; J gene: TRBJ2-7; V gene: TRBV5-1; CDR3 protein: CASSPDRGNAEQYF; CDR3 DNA: TGCGCCAGCAGCCCGGACAGGGGGAACGCCGAGCAGTACTTC
clone size: many; D gene: TRBD2; J gene: TRBJ2-5; V gene: TRBV28; CDR3 protein: CASSLGRGTAAGAQYF; CDR3 DNA: TGTGCCAGCAGTTTAGGACGGGGGACGGCCGCGGGGGCCCAGTACTTC
clone size: -; D gene: -; J gene: TRBJ2-3; V gene: TRBV6-5; CDR3 protein: CASSYAEGTQYF; CDR3 DNA: TGTGCCAGCAGTTACGCCGAGGGTACGCAGTATTTT
clone size: -; D gene: TRBD2; J gene: TRBJ2-7; V gene: TRBV18; CDR3 protein: CASSPGTSGRNEQYF; CDR3 DNA: TGTGCCAGCTCACCAGGGACTAGCGGGAGGAACGAGCAGTACTTC
clone size: -; D gene: TRBD1; J gene: TRBJ2-7; V gene: TRBV6-1; CDR3 protein: CASSVPPGQGTYEQYF; CDR3 DNA: TGTGCCAGCAGTGTGCCCCCGGGACAGGGGACCTACGAGCAGTACTTC
clone size: -; D gene: TRBD2; J gene: TRBJ2-1; V gene: TRBV5-1; CDR3 protein: CASSPQERLAGSYNEQFF; CDR3 DNA: TGCGCCAGCAGCCCGCAAGAAAGACTAGCGGGTTCCTACAATGAGCAGTTCTTC
clone size: few; D gene: TRBD1; J gene: TRBJ2-6; V gene: TRBV25-1; CDR3 protein: CASSPPTGESGANVLTF; CDR3 DNA: TGTGCCAGCAGTCCCCCGACAGGGGAAAGTGGGGCCAACGTCCTGACTTTC
clone size: -; D gene: -; J gene: TRBJ1-4; V gene: TRBV10-3; CDR3 protein: CAYLGAGNEKLFF; CDR3 DNA: TGTGCCTACCTTGGGGCCGGGAATGAAAAACTGTTTTTT
clone size: few; D gene: -; J gene: TRBJ2-1; V gene: TRBV29-1; CDR3 protein: CSVEDLAYVGQFF; CDR3 DNA: TGCAGCGTTGAAGATCTAGCCTACGTCGGGCAGTTCTTC
clone size: -; D gene: -; J gene: TRBJ1-3; V gene: TRBV6-5; CDR3 protein: CASSYGRGKGNTIYF; CDR3 DNA: TGTGCCAGCAGTTACGGGCGGGGTAAGGGAAACACCATATATTTT
clone size: -; D gene: -; J gene: TRBJ1-1; V gene: TRBV7-9; CDR3 protein: CASSERQVEAFF; CDR3 DNA: TGTGCCAGCAGCGAAAGACAGGTAGAAGCTTTCTTT
clone size: once; D gene: -; J gene: TRBJ2-2; V gene: TRBV27; CDR3 protein: CASSRTDSTGELFF; CDR3 DNA: TGTGCCAGCAGTAGGACAGACTCCACCGGGGAGCTGTTTTTT
clone size: once; D gene: -; J gene: TRBJ2-6; V gene: TRBV5-4; CDR3 protein: CASSLASFSGANVLTF; CDR3 DNA: TGTGCCAGCAGCTTGGCTTCGTTCTCTGGGGCCAACGTCCTGACTTTC
clone size: -; D gene: -; J gene: TRBJ2-5; V gene: TRBV11-2; CDR3 protein: CASSQRRHGQETQYF; CDR3 DNA: TGTGCCAGCAGCCAGAGGAGGCACGGCCAAGAGACCCAGTACTTC
clone size: -; D gene: TRBD2; J gene: TRBJ2-1; V gene: TRBV9; CDR3 protein: CASSTSGSSFGYNEQFF; CDR3 DNA: TGTGCCAGCAGCACTAGCGGGAGTAGTTTCGGATACAATGAGCAGTTCTTC
clone size: -; D gene: -; J gene: TRBJ1-2; V gene: TRBV12-2; CDR3 protein: CASRLDHRRNYGYTF; CDR3 DNA: TGTGCAAGTCGCTTAGATCACAGGAGAAACTATGGCTACACCTTC
clone size: few; D gene: -; J gene: TRBJ2-1; V gene: TRBV19; CDR3 protein: CASSARAAYNEQFF; CDR3 DNA: TGTGCCAGTAGTGCCAGGGCAGCCTACAATGAGCAGTTCTTC
clone size: once; D gene: -; J gene: TRBJ1-5; V gene: TRBV28; CDR3 protein: CASSFVRVNQPQHF; CDR3 DNA: TGTGCCAGCAGTTTTGTCAGGGTAAATCAGCCCCAGCATTTT
clone size: -; D gene: -; J gene: TRBJ1-2; V gene: TRBV4-1; CDR3 protein: CASSQPTGQFNYGYTF; CDR3 DNA: TGCGCCAGCAGCCAACCCACCGGACAGTTTAACTATGGCTACACCTTC
clone size: -; D gene: TRBD2; J gene: TRBJ2-5; V gene: TRBV7-9; CDR3 protein: CASSYRTSGGVETQYF; CDR3 DNA: TGTGCCAGCAGCTACCGGACTAGCGGGGGTGTAGAGACCCAGTACTTC
clone size: -; D gene: -; J gene: TRBJ2-7; V gene: TRBV20-1; CDR3 protein: CSAGKEQYF; CDR3 DNA: TGCAGTGCCGGAAAAGAGCAGTACTTC
clone size: -; D gene: -; J gene: TRBJ2-3; V gene: TRBV28; CDR3 protein: CASSDPPQTDTQYF; CDR3 DNA: TGTGCCAGCAGTGATCCCCCCCAGACAGATACGCAGTATTTT
clone size: few; D gene: -; J gene: TRBJ2-6; V gene: TRBV5-1; CDR3 protein: CASSLGVEGANVLTF; CDR3 DNA: TGCGCCAGCAGCTTGGGAGTGGAAGGGGCCAACGTCCTGACTTTC
clone size: -; D gene: TRBD2; J gene: TRBJ2-5; V gene: TRBV11-2; CDR3 protein: CASERTSGFQETQYF; CDR3 DNA: TGTGCCAGCGAGAGGACTAGCGGGTTCCAAGAGACCCAGTACTTC
clone size: many; D gene: TRBD2; J gene: TRBJ2-2; V gene: TRBV5-4; CDR3 protein: CASSSGGLAQNTGELFF; CDR3 DNA: TGTGCCAGCAGCTCGGGGGGGCTAGCGCAGAACACCGGGGAGCTGTTTTTT
clone size: many; D gene: TRBD1; J gene: TRBJ1-1; V gene: TRBV5-1; CDR3 protein: CASSAQSGQGNGEAFF; CDR3 DNA: TGCGCCAGCAGCGCCCAGTCGGGACAGGGGAACGGGGAAGCTTTCTTT
clone size: -; D gene: TRBD1; J gene: TRBJ1-4; V gene: TRBV14; CDR3 protein: CASSHDRESTNEKLFF; CDR3 DNA: TGTGCCAGCAGCCATGACAGGGAATCAACTAATGAAAAACTGTTTTTT
clone size: -; D gene: TRBD1; J gene: TRBJ1-5; V gene: TRBV29-1; CDR3 protein: CSLRGTVNSNQPQHF; CDR3 DNA: TGCAGCCTACGGGGGACAGTTAATAGCAATCAGCCCCAGCATTTT
clone size: -; D gene: -; J gene: TRBJ2-7; V gene: TRBV11-2; CDR3 protein: CASSFGASFEQYF; CDR3 DNA: TGTGCCAGCAGCTTTGGGGCATCGTTCGAGCAGTACTTC
clone size: -; D gene: -; J gene: TRBJ2-4; V gene: TRBV28; CDR3 protein: CASSYPGQAKNIQYF; CDR3 DNA: TGTGCCTCCAGTTACCCGGGACAAGCCAAAAACATTCAGTACTTC
clone size: -; D gene: -; J gene: TRBJ1-1; V gene: TRBV27; CDR3 protein: CASSLRRGTEAFF; CDR3 DNA: TGTGCCAGCAGCCTTAGAAGGGGGACTGAAGCTTTCTTT
clone size: -; D gene: -; J gene: TRBJ1-3; V gene: TRBV7-9; CDR3 protein: CASRTSPGNSGNTIYF; CDR3 DNA: TGTGCCAGCAGAACCAGCCCGGGGAACTCTGGAAACACCATATATTTT
clone size: -; D gene: TRBD2; J gene: TRBJ2-2; V gene: TRBV9; CDR3 protein: CASSLLAGNTGELFF; CDR3 DNA: TGTGCCAGCAGCTTACTAGCGGGGAACACCGGGGAGCTGTTTTTT
clone size: -; D gene: -; J gene: TRBJ1-1; V gene: TRBV18; CDR3 protein: CASYPRPRPGEAFF; CDR3 DNA: TGTGCCAGCTACCCACGACCTAGACCTGGTGAAGCTTTCTTT
clone size: -; D gene: -; J gene: TRBJ2-3; V gene: TRBV29-1; CDR3 protein: CSTRTDTQYF; CDR3 DNA: TGCAGTACCCGCACAGATACGCAGTATTTT
clone size: -; D gene: -; J gene: TRBJ2-7; V gene: TRBV7-2; CDR3 protein: CASSSPGGGRYF; CDR3 DNA: TGTGCCAGCAGCTCACCAGGAGGGGGGCGGTACTTC
clone size: few; D gene: -; J gene: TRBJ1-1; V gene: TRBV19; CDR3 protein: CASSWNTEAFF; CDR3 DNA: TGTGCCAGTAGTTGGAACACTGAAGCTTTCTTT
clone size: -; D gene: -; J gene: TRBJ2-5; V gene: TRBV5-1; CDR3 protein: CASSSGQIWSRETQYF; CDR3 DNA: TGCGCCAGCAGCTCCGGACAGATTTGGTCCCGCGAGACCCAGTACTTC
clone size: -; D gene: TRBD2; J gene: TRBJ2-5; V gene: TRBV5-1; CDR3 protein: CASSPGTSGSETQYF; CDR3 DNA: TGCGCCAGCAGCCCTGGGACTAGCGGGAGTGAGACCCAGTACTTC
clone size: -; D gene: -; J gene: TRBJ2-1; V gene: TRBV18; CDR3 protein: CASSPRASDLNEQFF; CDR3 DNA: TGTGCCAGCTCGCCCCGGGCTAGTGACCTAAATGAGCAGTTCTTC
clone size: -; D gene: TRBD2; J gene: TRBJ2-2; V gene: TRBV11-2; CDR3 protein: CASSVIAGPRELFF; CDR3 DNA: TGTGCCAGCAGCGTAATAGCGGGTCCCCGGGAGCTGTTTTTT
clone size: few; D gene: -; J gene: TRBJ2-7; V gene: TRBV2; CDR3 protein: CASSPDEGEQYF; CDR3 DNA: TGTGCCAGCAGTCCCGACGAGGGCGAGCAGTACTTC
clone size: -; D gene: -; J gene: TRBJ1-6; V gene: TRBV9; CDR3 protein: CASSVEVENSPLHF; CDR3 DNA: TGTGCCAGCAGCGTAGAGGTTGAAAATTCACCCCTCCACTTT
clone size: -; D gene: -; J gene: TRBJ2-7; V gene: TRBV7-9; CDR3 protein: CASSLGTEQYF; CDR3 DNA: TGTGCCAGCAGCTTAGGGACCGAGCAGTACTTC
clone size: -; D gene: -; J gene: TRBJ2-7; V gene: TRBV2; CDR3 protein: CASRSETYEQYF; CDR3 DNA: TGTGCCAGCAGGTCGGAAACCTACGAGCAGTACTTC
clone size: -; D gene: -; J gene: TRBJ2-7; V gene: TRBV7-8; CDR3 protein: CASSGTRVSYEQYF; CDR3 DNA: TGTGCCAGCAGCGGGACCAGGGTCTCCTACGAGCAGTACTTC
clone size: -; D gene: -; J gene: TRBJ2-3; V gene: TRBV25-1; CDR3 protein: CASSGGGGTDTQYF; CDR3 DNA: TGTGCCAGCAGTGGAGGGGGGGGTACAGATACGCAGTATTTT